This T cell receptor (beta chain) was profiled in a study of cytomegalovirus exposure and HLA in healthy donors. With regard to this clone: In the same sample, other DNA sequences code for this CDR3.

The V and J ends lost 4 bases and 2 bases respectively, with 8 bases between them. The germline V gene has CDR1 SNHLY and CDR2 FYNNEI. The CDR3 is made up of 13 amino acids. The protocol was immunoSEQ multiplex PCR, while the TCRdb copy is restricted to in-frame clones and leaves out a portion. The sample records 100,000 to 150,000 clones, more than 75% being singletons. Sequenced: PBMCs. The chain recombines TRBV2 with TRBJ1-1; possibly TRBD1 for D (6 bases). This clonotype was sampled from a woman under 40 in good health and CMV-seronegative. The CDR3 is CASSGTANTEAFF. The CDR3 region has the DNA TGTGCCAGCAGTGGGACAGCAAACACTGAAGCTTTCTTT.